What follows are 23 T cell receptor beta chains derived from one specimen sequenced in a study of blood T cell repertoires in COVID-19. The table came from immunoSEQ multiplex PCR; TCRdb's copy has only in-frame clones and leaves some out. This repertoire shows 190,000 or so clones, 85% to 90% found once; its top ten account for 0.78%. Sequenced material: peripheral blood. The receptor source for this set is a woman between 65 and 79 years old with acute or convalescent COVID-19.

CDR3 DNA sequence: TGCGCCAGCGCACGGGGAGGGGGGAACACCGGGGAGCTGTTTTTT. As protein: CASARGGGNTGELFF. The J gene is TRBJ2-2, the V gene TRBV4-3; maybe TRBD2 (7 bases). Trimming shortened V by 8 bases and J by 1 base, and 14 bases separated the two germline ends. The CDR3 has 15 residues. Looked up from germline, CDR1 is LGHNA and CDR2 is YSLEER.

This clone came up once. The gene calls are TRBV14 and TRBJ1-6, with D tentatively TRBD1 (5 bases). Looked up from germline, CDR1 is SGHDN and CDR2 is FVKESK. The CDR3 is 15 residues long. V lost 2 bases, J lost 7 bases, and 12 bases lay in between. CDR3 nucleotide sequence: TGTGCCAGCAGCCAAACCAGGGTATCGAATTCACCCCTCCACTTT. As protein: CASSQTRVSNSPLHF.

The genes are TRBV7-9 and TRBJ2-7; 8 bases agree with TRBD1. Looked up from germline, CDR1 is SEHNR and CDR2 is FQNEAQ (reference sequence). Trimming cost V 5 bases and J 2 bases; bases outside gene matches: 8. The CDR3 covers 15 residues. DNA of the CDR3: TGTGCCAGCAGCCCTCCAGGGGGCGAGACCTACGAGCAGTACTTC. Protein product: CASSPPGGETYEQYF.

A few counts support this clone. J is TRBJ1-2 and V is TRBV6-6, with a weak D call TRBD1 (5 bases). Trimming took off 6 bases at V and 3 bases at J, with 11 bases between the two ends. Germline CDR1 reads MNHNY; CDR2 reads SVGAGI (reference sequence). This CDR3 region has 13 residues. The chain's CDR3 is CASSRGTDYGYTF. The CDR3 DNA is TGTGCCAGCAGCCGAGGGACTGACTATGGCTACACCTTC.

The J gene is TRBJ2-7, the V gene TRBV11-3; TRBD2 matches 9 bases. This CDR3 is 14 amino acids long. Germline CDR1 reads SGHNT; CDR2 reads YENEEA. V trimming: 4 bases; J trimming: 6 bases; junction bases outside the gene matches: 7. The CDR3 DNA is TGTGCCAGCAGCTCAATAGCGGGAGAGGGCGAGCAGTACTTC. Translating it yields CASSSIAGEGEQYF.

The V gene is TRBV19, the J gene TRBJ2-7, with 10 bases fitting TRBD1. CDR1 and CDR2 from the germline V gene are LNHDA and SQIVND (reference sequence). The CDR3 spans 15 residues. With V trimmed by 3 bases and J by 2 bases, 4 bases remained unmatched. The CDR3 DNA reads as TGTGCCAGTAGTATCCGGGACAGGGGCGCCTACGAGCAGTACTTC. This translates into CASSIRDRGAYEQYF.

In DNA form, the CDR3 reads TGTGCCAGCTCACAGGGACAGGGGCAGAGGTTTGGCTACACCTTC. Amino acid sequence: CASSQGQGQRFGYTF. The rearrangement joins TRBV18 to TRBJ1-2, with TRBD1 matching over 10 bases. This CDR3 spans 15 amino acids. V was clipped by 4 bases and J by 7 bases; unmatched bases: 9. Looked up from germline, CDR1 is KGHSH and CDR2 is LQKENI.

The genes are TRBV7-9 and TRBJ2-7; 12 nucleotides agree with TRBD2. The CDR3 has 16 residues. The ends lost 3 bases at V and 2 bases at J; junction bases unmatched: 5. CDR1 and CDR2 from the germline V gene are SEHNR and FQNEAQ (reference sequence). The DNA for the CDR3 is TGTGCCAGCAGCTTCGGACTAGCGGGGTCCCCCTACGAGCAGTACTTC. It specifies CASSFGLAGSPYEQYF.

This clone was observed once. The rearrangement uses TRBV7-2 and TRBJ2-5, with 8 nucleotides matching TRBD1. This CDR3 contains 14 residues. The V gene's germline CDR1 is SGHTA and CDR2 FQGNSA. J lost 5 bases, V lost 5 bases, and 7 bases had no gene match. The CDR3 coding sequence is TGTGCCAGCAGCAGAACGCGGGACAGGGAGACCCAGTACTTC. This gives the protein CASSRTRDRETQYF.

This clone occurred once. CDR3 coding DNA: TGCGCCAGCAGCTTGGCCGTCGGGAGCTCCTACGAGCAGTACTTC. Residues: CASSLAVGSSYEQYF. The gene calls are TRBV5-1 and TRBJ2-7, with D possibly matching TRBD2 (6 bases). Germline V gene lookup returns CDR1 SGHRS and CDR2 YFSETQ. The CDR3 has 15 amino acids. The V end was cut by 0 bases, the J end by 0 bases, with 10 bases between.

The chain recombines TRBV7-3 with TRBJ2-3; D remains ambiguous. With 5 bases removed from V and 9 bases from J, the gap between germline ends came to 15 bases. Per germline, CDR1 SGHTA and CDR2 FQGTGA. CDR3 length: 13 amino acids. This chain's CDR3 is CASSASVSETQYF. CDR3 DNA sequence: TGTGCCAGCAGCGCCAGCGTAAGTGAGACGCAGTATTTT.

This clone was seen only once. V gene TRBV18 combines with J gene TRBJ2-7; the match to TRBD1 covers 7 bases. Looked up from germline, CDR1 is KGHSH and CDR2 is LQKENI. V trimming: 2 bases; J trimming: 3 bases; junction bases outside the gene matches: 7. The length of the CDR3 is 15 residues. The CDR3 region has the DNA TGTGCCAGCTCACCATTACAGGGGAAAAACTACGAGCAGTACTTC. This sequence encodes CASSPLQGKNYEQYF.

J is TRBJ1-5 and V is TRBV28; 8 nucleotides align to TRBD1. The CDR3 runs to 12 residues. V lost 4 bases to trimming and J lost 12 bases; unmatched junction nucleotides: 5. Germline V gene sequence: CDR1 MDHEN, CDR2 SYDVKM. CDR3 residues: CASSSGTGHQHF. The CDR3 DNA reads TGTGCCAGCAGTTCTGGGACAGGTCACCAGCATTTT. The whole variable domain, remainder taken from reference TRBV28 and TRBJ1-5, is DVKVTQSSRYLVKRTGEKVFLECVQDMDHENMFWYRQDPGLGLRLIYFSYDVKMKEKGDIPEGYSVSREKKERFSLILESASTNQTSMYLCASSSGTGHQHFGDGTRLSIL.

This chain uses TRBV7-9 with TRBJ1-5; D not certain. The ends were cut back, 1 base at V and 1 base at J, with 11 bases in the middle. CDR3 length equals 16 residues. Per germline, CDR1 SEHNR and CDR2 FQNEAQ (reference sequence). CDR3 in DNA: TGTGCCAGCAGCTTAGGCGGAGTATCAAGCAATCAGCCCCAGCATTTT. It codes for CASSLGGVSSNQPQHF.

This rearrangement joins TRBV19 to TRBJ1-5, with a weak D call TRBD1 (5 bases). The length of the CDR3 is 12 residues. The V end lost 5 bases, the J end lost 9 bases, and 11 bases lay between the germline ends. CDR1 and CDR2 (germline): LNHDA, SQIVND (reference sequence). CDR3 region: CASSEGEGPQHF. CDR3 bases: TGTGCCAGTAGTGAAGGGGAAGGGCCCCAGCATTTT.

The chain employs TRBV11-2 and TRBJ2-7; possibly TRBD1 for D (6 bases). The CDR3 contains 13 residues. Trimming removed 3 bases at V and 6 bases at J, with 12 bases between. Germline CDR1 SGHAT, CDR2 FQNNGV. CDR3 sequence (DNA): TGTGCCAGCAGCTTCATGGGGGCGGGCGAGCAGTACTTC. This codes for CASSFMGAGEQYF.

This sequence joins TRBV29-1 and TRBJ2-4; TRBD1 aligns across 9 bases. J was trimmed by 6 bases and V by 6 bases; bases with no gene match: 3. This CDR3 has 12 amino acids. Germline V gene lookup returns CDR1 SQVTM and CDR2 ANQGSEA. The CDR3 DNA follows: TGCAGCGTGAGGACAGGGGCAAACATTCAGTACTTC. Protein: CSVRTGANIQYF.

V usage is TRBV5-5 and J usage is TRBJ1-5; 10 nucleotides line up with TRBD1. CDR3 length: 18 residues. Per the germline V gene, CDR1 is SGHKS and CDR2 is YYEKEE (reference sequence). V trimming: 4 bases; J trimming: 0 bases; junction bases outside the gene matches: 10. The CDR3 spells CASSPGTGASYSNQPQHF. For the CDR3, the DNA is TGTGCCAGCAGCCCGGGGACAGGGGCTTCATATAGCAATCAGCCCCAGCATTTT.

The J gene is TRBJ1-2, the V gene TRBV10-3; the D gene is possibly TRBD1 (5 bases). Between the trimmed V and J ends, which lost 5 bases and 0 bases, there was a span of 10 bases. The CDR3 has 14 residues. Germline V gene data show CDR1 as ENHRY and CDR2 as SYGVKD. In DNA, the CDR3 is TGTGCCATCAGTCCCGGGACTGCTAACTATGGCTACACCTTC. It codes for CAISPGTANYGYTF.

This sequence joins TRBV6-5 and TRBJ1-4; D gene ambiguous. Trimming took off 0 bases at V and 7 bases at J, with 6 bases between the two ends. The length of the CDR3 is 13 residues. CDR1 and CDR2 (germline): MNHEY, SVGAGI. As DNA, the CDR3 is TGTGCCAGCAGTTACTCGGCGGGTGAAAAACTGTTTTTT. Residues: CASSYSAGEKLFF.

The CDR3 sequence: CASSLDRGSQGYTF. Here the CDR3 DNA reads TGTGCCAGCTCCTTGGACAGGGGATCGCAGGGCTACACCTTC. The rearrangement uses TRBV7-9 and TRBJ1-2; 9 positions match TRBD1. The junction had 12 bases not matched to a gene; V was cut back by 8 bases and J by 8 bases. This CDR3 contains 14 residues. Germline values: CDR1 SEHNR, CDR2 FQNEAQ (reference sequence).

The chain recombines TRBV19 with TRBJ2-1; 10 nucleotides line up with TRBD2. The CDR3 has 15 amino acids. V trimming: 5 bases; J trimming: 9 bases; junction bases outside the gene matches: 10. The germline V gene has CDR1 LNHDA and CDR2 SQIVND (reference sequence). The CDR3 sequence is CASSQIGQREGEQFF. The CDR3 nucleotides read TGTGCCAGTAGTCAAATCGGCCAGCGGGAGGGTGAGCAGTTCTTC. Based on the CDR3 plus reference TRBV19 and TRBJ2-1, the full variable domain is DGGITQSPKYLFRKEGQNVTLSCEQNLNHDAMYWYRQDPGQGLRLIYYSQIVNDFQKGDIAEGYSVSREKKESFPLTVTSAQKNPTAFYLCASSQIGQREGEQFFGPGTRLTVL.

This clone was picked up one time. The J gene is TRBJ2-3, the V gene TRBV19; the match to TRBD1 covers 9 bases. V lost 7 bases, J lost 0 bases, and 8 bases stayed unmatched. The germline V gene has CDR1 LNHDA and CDR2 SQIVND (reference sequence). The CDR3 has 16 amino acids. The CDR3 protein is CASTSGTGLSTDTQYF. DNA of the CDR3: TGTGCCAGTACCTCCGGGACAGGGTTAAGCACAGATACGCAGTATTTT. The whole variable domain, filled in from reference TRBV19 and TRBJ2-3, reads DGGITQSPKYLFRKEGQNVTLSCEQNLNHDAMYWYRQDPGQGLRLIYYSQIVNDFQKGDIAEGYSVSREKKESFPLTVTSAQKNPTAFYLCASTSGTGLSTDTQYFGPGTRLTVL.